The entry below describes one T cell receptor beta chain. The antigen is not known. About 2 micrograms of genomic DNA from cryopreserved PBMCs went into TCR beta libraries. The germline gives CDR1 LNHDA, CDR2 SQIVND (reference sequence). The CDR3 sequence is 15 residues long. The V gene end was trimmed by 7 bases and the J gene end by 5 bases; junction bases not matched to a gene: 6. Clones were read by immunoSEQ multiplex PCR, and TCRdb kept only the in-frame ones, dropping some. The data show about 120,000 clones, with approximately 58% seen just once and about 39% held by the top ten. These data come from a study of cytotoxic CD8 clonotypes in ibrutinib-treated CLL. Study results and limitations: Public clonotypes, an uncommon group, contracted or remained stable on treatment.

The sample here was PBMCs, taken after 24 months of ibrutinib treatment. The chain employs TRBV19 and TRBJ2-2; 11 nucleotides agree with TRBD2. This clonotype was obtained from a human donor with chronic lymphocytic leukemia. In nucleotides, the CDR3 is TGTGCCAGTAACCTACTAGCGGGGGAAACCGGGGAGCTGTTTTTT. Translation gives CASNLLAGETGELFF.